A selection of T cell receptor beta chains follows, all from one sample in a study of Tregs in tolerant kidney transplant recipients. Clones were sequenced by immunoSEQ multiplex PCR, and TCRdb holds only the in-frame ones, with some missing. The table records about 8,600 clones, 45% to 55% of them present only once. No antigen has been assigned to these receptors. Sample: CD4+ T cells from blood cultured with allogeneic cells. Source of these receptors: a human donor in good health. Both conserved end residues are part of each CDR3. The order of the fields is J gene, D gene, clone size, V gene, CDR3 protein, CDR3 DNA. A D gene is named only where the DNA matches it firmly. Only part of the rows carry a size: once, few, many, or a class if the clone is expanded.

TRBJ2-2 TRBD2 many TRBV7-9 CASSFTLAGGTGELFF TGTGCCAGCAGCTTCACTCTAGCGGGGGGTACCGGGGAGCTGTTTTTT
TRBJ2-7 - - TRBV4-2 CASSQVVTYEQYF TGTGCCAGCAGCCAAGTCGTCACTTACGAGCAGTACTTC
TRBJ1-1 - few TRBV11-3 CASSPMAGVNTEAFF TGTGCCAGCAGCCCCATGGCGGGGGTGAACACTGAAGCTTTCTTT
TRBJ1-3 - few TRBV6-6 CASSYSGLYSGNTIYF TGTGCCAGCAGTTACTCAGGCTTGTACTCTGGAAACACCATATATTTT
TRBJ2-5 - - TRBV7-9 CASITVGKVSSETQYF TGTGCCAGCATTACTGTGGGCAAGGTTTCGTCGGAGACCCAGTACTTC
TRBJ1-1 TRBD1 - TRBV9 CASSAEGAMDTEAFF TGTGCCAGCAGCGCCGAGGGGGCGATGGACACTGAAGCTTTCTTT
TRBJ2-7 - - TRBV7-9 CASSQVGAGSYEQYF TGTGCCAGCAGCCAAGTCGGGGCCGGCTCCTACGAGCAGTACTTC
TRBJ2-4 - few TRBV2 CASSEDRVAKNIQYF TGTGCCAGCAGTGAAGACAGGGTGGCCAAAAACATTCAGTACTTC
TRBJ1-3 - - TRBV6-6 CASSHLTFSGNTIYF TGTGCCAGCAGCCACTTGACCTTCTCTGGAAACACCATATATTTT
TRBJ2-7 TRBD1 - TRBV7-3 CASSLLGQGYEQYF TGTGCCAGCAGCCTACTGGGACAGGGCTACGAGCAGTACTTC
TRBJ1-1 - many TRBV4-3 CASSHTGHLNTEAFF TGCGCCAGCAGCCATACAGGACACTTGAACACTGAAGCTTTCTTT
TRBJ2-3 TRBD2 few TRBV7-9 CASSVGRGSGHSDTQYF TGTGCCAGCAGCGTTGGGAGGGGTAGCGGACACTCAGATACGCAGTATTTT
TRBJ2-2 TRBD1 - TRBV6-6 CASSKDRETGELFF TGTGCCAGCAGTAAAGACAGGGAAACCGGGGAGCTGTTTTTT
TRBJ2-7 TRBD1 - TRBV5-8 CASSLMTGGIYEQYF TGCGCCAGCAGCCTGATGACAGGGGGAATCTACGAGCAGTACTTC
TRBJ2-7 - - TRBV6-1 CATRRLYEQYF TGTGCCACCCGACGGCTCTACGAGCAGTACTTC
TRBJ2-7 TRBD2 - TRBV6-6 CASTAGANSYEQYF TGTGCCAGCACCGCGGGAGCCAATTCCTACGAGCAGTACTTC
TRBJ2-5 - - TRBV6-5 CASSYSARTYQETQYF TGTGCCAGCAGTTACTCGGCAAGGACGTACCAAGAGACCCAGTACTTC
TRBJ2-7 - - TRBV6-5 CAISATGAEQYF TGTGCCATCAGTGCGACCGGGGCCGAGCAGTACTTC
TRBJ2-3 - - TRBV7-3 CASSLTGGASLTQYF TGTGCCAGCAGCTTAACGGGGGGAGCGTCGTTGACGCAGTATTTT